Below are 29 T cell receptor beta chains sequenced from a single sample in a study of blood T cell repertoires in COVID-19. The assay was immunoSEQ multiplex PCR, and TCRdb's table has in-frame clones only and misses some. The sample has almost 200,000 clones, roughly nine tenths seen once. Sequenced material: PBMCs or T cells enriched from blood (not recorded which). The receptors were gathered from a woman between 18 and 29 years old who had recovered from COVID-19.

DNA for the CDR3: TGTGCCAGCAGCTTAGTGAGGCTAGCGGGGGCGCAAGAGACCCAGTACTTC. This codes for CASSLVRLAGAQETQYF. The chain joins TRBV7-2 to TRBJ2-5, with 10 bases fitting TRBD2. The CDR3 has 17 residues. V was clipped by 1 base and J by 2 bases; unmatched bases: 7. Germline values: CDR1 SGHTA, CDR2 FQGNSA.

This chain uses TRBV13 with TRBJ2-1, with TRBD1 matching over 8 bases. The V gene end was trimmed by 4 bases and the J gene end by 7 bases; junction bases not matched to a gene: 3. From germline, CDR1 is PRHDT and CDR2 FYEKMQ (reference sequence). The length of the CDR3 is 13 residues. The chain's CDR3 is CASSSRQGNEQFF. The CDR3 region has the DNA TGTGCCAGCAGCTCGAGACAGGGGAATGAGCAGTTCTTC.

The rearrangement links TRBV2 to TRBJ2-3, with D perhaps matching TRBD1 (7 bases). Germline V gene sequence: CDR1 SNHLY, CDR2 FYNNEI. V lost 5 bases and J lost 3, with 15 bases in between. CDR3 length: 15 residues. CDR3 amino acids: CASSPQTGRTDTQYF. CDR3 sequence (DNA): TGTGCCAGCAGTCCCCAGACAGGGAGGACAGATACGCAGTATTTT.

This rearrangement joins TRBV4-1 to TRBJ1-5; no clear D. V lost 1 base and J 3 bases, leaving 4 bases between the germline ends. Germline lookup yields CDR1 MGHRA and CDR2 YSYEKL. There are 13 residues in the CDR3. The CDR3 region is CASSQVINQPQHF. As DNA, the CDR3 is TGCGCCAGCAGCCAAGTTATCAATCAGCCCCAGCATTTT.

CDR3 DNA: TGTGCCAGCAGTCTGGGTCGCCCTGGAGATTCACCCCTCCACTTT. It encodes CASSLGRPGDSPLHF. The V gene is TRBV5-4, the J gene TRBJ1-6; D ambiguous. Per the germline V gene, CDR1 is SGHNT and CDR2 is YYREEE (reference sequence). The germline V and J ends were trimmed by 5 bases and 8 bases, with 17 bases remaining between them. The CDR3 has 15 residues.

V and J are TRBV28 and TRBJ2-6; 9 nucleotides align to TRBD1. Germline CDR1 reads MDHEN; CDR2 reads SYDVKM. V shed 11 bases and J 1 base; nucleotides not matched to a gene: 6. The CDR3 consists of 15 residues. DNA of the CDR3: TGTGCCGGGGGACAGGGCGGTTCTGGGGCCAACGTCCTGACTTTC. Its protein is CAGGQGGSGANVLTF.

The chain recombines TRBV3-1 (or the pseudogene TRBV3-2) with TRBJ1-2; the D gene is possibly TRBD1 (5 bases). This CDR3 is built from 15 residues. Germline CDR1 and CDR2: LGHDT and YNNKEL (reference sequence). V was pared by 1 base and J by 3 bases, with 12 bases between. CDR3 sequence: CASSQAVGRDYGYTF. For the CDR3, the DNA is TGTGCCAGCAGCCAAGCTGTCGGCAGGGACTATGGCTACACCTTC.

The chain is built from TRBV24-1 and TRBJ2-1; TRBD1 agrees at 9 bases. The V segment lost 10 bases and the J segment 8 bases; nucleotides outside the gene matches: 8. This CDR3 region has 13 residues. The V gene's germline CDR1 is KGHDR and CDR2 SFDVKD. CDR3 DNA sequence: TGTGCCACGGAACAGGGGGCGCTCTATGAGCAGTTCTTC. As protein: CATEQGALYEQFF.

This clone was seen a handful of times. The rearrangement joins TRBV28 to TRBJ1-3; 10 bases line up with TRBD1. CDR1 and CDR2 (germline): MDHEN, SYDVKM. Germline trimming cut 4 bases from V and 0 bases from J; bases unmatched to any gene: 9. The length of the CDR3 is 18 residues. The CDR3 bases are TGTGCCAGCAGTTCGTCGACAGGGGGCGACCTCTCTGGAAACACCATATATTTT. Encoded protein: CASSSSTGGDLSGNTIYF.

The chain couples TRBV5-1 to TRBJ1-1; D is perhaps TRBD1 (6 bases). The germline CDR1 and CDR2 sequences are SGHRS and YFSETQ. The CDR3 spans 18 residues. Trimming took off 4 bases at V and 1 base at J, with 23 bases between the two ends. The CDR3 spells CASSPRTVGAPGNTEAFF. In nucleotides, the CDR3 is TGCGCCAGCAGCCCTCGGACGGTGGGGGCCCCGGGGAACACTGAAGCTTTCTTT.

V and J are TRBV6-5 and TRBJ2-7, with TRBD1 matching 10 bases. Germline CDR1 MNHEY, CDR2 SVGAGI. This CDR3 is built from 14 residues. V trimming: 6 bases; J trimming: 9 bases; junction bases outside the gene matches: 11. The DNA for the CDR3 is TGTGCCAGCAGCCAGAAGATGACAGGGGGCGGGCAGTACTTC. This translates into CASSQKMTGGGQYF.

The V call is TRBV6-6, the J call TRBJ1-5, with D possibly matching TRBD1 (6 bases). Trimming took off 10 bases at V and 10 bases at J, with 20 bases between the two ends. This CDR3 is 13 amino acids long. Looked up from germline, CDR1 is MNHNY and CDR2 is SVGAGI (reference sequence). Here the CDR3 reads CATRRDMLSPQHF. As DNA, the CDR3 is TGTGCCACGCGCCGGGACATGCTATCCCCCCAGCATTTT.

V usage is TRBV6-5 and J usage is TRBJ2-2; a possible D gene is TRBD2 (5 bases). The V end lost 4 bases, the J end lost 11 bases, and 14 bases lay between the germline ends. The CDR3 has 13 amino acids. Germline CDR1 reads MNHEY; CDR2 reads SVGAGI. In DNA, the CDR3 is TGTGCCAGCAGTTCAGAAGTTCGGGGTGAGCTGTTTTTT. Translated, it gives CASSSEVRGELFF.

The rearrangement links TRBV6-5 to TRBJ1-5; D not resolved. Per germline, CDR1 MNHEY and CDR2 SVGAGI. Trimming took 6 bases from V and 9 from J, leaving 6 bases between them. The CDR3 loop spans 10 amino acids. The CDR3 sequence: CASSRGPQHF. CDR3 nucleotides: TGTGCCAGCAGCCGGGGGCCCCAGCATTTT.

The V gene is TRBV27, the J gene TRBJ2-1, with a possible D match to TRBD2 (5 bases). The CDR3 runs 14 residues. Germline V gene data show CDR1 as MNHEY and CDR2 as SMNVEV (reference sequence). Trimming pared 5 bases from V and 5 bases from J, leaving 13 bases between. As DNA, the CDR3 is TGTGCCAGCAGTCACGGCCGGGGTAACAATGAGCAGTTCTTC. As protein: CASSHGRGNNEQFF.

The genes are TRBV18 and TRBJ2-1, with 9 bases aligning to TRBD1. This CDR3 is built from 16 residues. Trimming at V came to 3 bases and at J to 5 bases, leaving 8 bases not matched to a gene. CDR1 and CDR2 from the germline V gene are KGHSH and LQKENI. Here the CDR3 DNA reads TGTGCCAGCTCACCGCCCCGGGACAGGGTCGACAATGAGCAGTTCTTC. Amino acids: CASSPPRDRVDNEQFF. Drawing the rest from reference TRBV18 and TRBJ2-1, the complete variable domain is NAGVMQNPRHLVRRRGQEARLRCSPMKGHSHVYWYRQLPEEGLKFMVYLQKENIIDESGMPKERFSAEFPKEGPSILRIQQVVRGDSAAYFCASSPPRDRVDNEQFFGPGTRLTVL.

This chain links TRBV27 with TRBJ2-5, with TRBD2 as a possible D gene (6 bases). CDR1 and CDR2 from the germline V gene are MNHEY and SMNVEV (reference sequence). Trimming took 5 bases from V and 2 from J, leaving 9 bases between them. This CDR3 is 13 amino acids long. The CDR3: CASSGGNQETQYF. In nucleotides, the CDR3 is TGTGCCAGCAGTGGGGGGAATCAAGAGACCCAGTACTTC.

This chain uses TRBV25-1 with TRBJ1-4; D is unclear. V was pared by 4 bases and J by 3 bases, with 9 bases between. CDR3 length: 14 residues. Germline lookup yields CDR1 MGHDK and CDR2 SYGVNS. The CDR3 loop is CASSVSVANEKLFF. In nucleotides, the CDR3 is TGTGCCAGCAGTGTGTCAGTTGCTAATGAAAAACTGTTTTTT. Based on the CDR3 plus reference TRBV25-1 and TRBJ1-4, the full variable domain is EADIYQTPRYLVIGTGKKITLECSQTMGHDKMYWYQQDPGMELHLIHYSYGVNSTEKGDLSSESTVSRIRTEHFPLTLESARPSHTSQYLCASSVSVANEKLFFGSGTQLSVL.

This rearrangement joins TRBV7-6 to TRBJ2-7; D unresolved. Germline V CDR1 and CDR2: SGHVS, FNYEAQ. This CDR3 spans 12 amino acids. V was pared by 1 base and J by 5 bases, with 6 bases between. The CDR3 reads CASSLDRNEQYF. Written as DNA, the CDR3 is TGTGCCAGCAGCTTAGACAGAAACGAGCAGTACTTC.

V usage is TRBV9 and J usage is TRBJ2-3; TRBD2 agrees at 8 bases. Germline CDR1 and CDR2: SGDLS and YYNGEE. The V gene end was trimmed by 3 bases and the J gene end by 0 bases; junction bases not matched to a gene: 9. This CDR3 region has 17 residues. CDR3 protein: CASSAERTSPSTDTQYF. Here the CDR3 DNA reads TGTGCCAGCAGCGCGGAAAGGACTAGCCCGAGCACAGATACGCAGTATTTT.

The J gene is TRBJ2-6, the V gene TRBV5-1, with 8 nucleotides matching TRBD1. V shed 5 bases, J shed 0 bases, and the junction held 19 bases outside the gene matches. The CDR3 length is 21 residues. Germline-derived CDR1 and CDR2 are SGHRS and YFSETQ. As DNA, the CDR3 is TGCGCCAGCAGTCAAAAGCCCGGACAGGGACCGATCCTCTCTGGGGCCAACGTCCTGACTTTC. It encodes CASSQKPGQGPILSGANVLTF.

As DNA, the CDR3 is TGCGCCAGCAGCACAGCCCCGCAGGGGGTTTCCTACAATGAGCAGTTCTTC. Amino acids: CASSTAPQGVSYNEQFF. The rearrangement joins TRBV4-1 to TRBJ2-1, with 7 bases identical to TRBD1. CDR1 is MGHRA and CDR2 is YSYEKL in the germline V gene. After removal of 5 bases from V and 1 base from J, the junction contained 11 bases not matched to a gene. This CDR3 region has 17 residues.

The J gene is TRBJ1-1, the V gene TRBV28, with TRBD1 matching over 7 bases. Germline values: CDR1 MDHEN, CDR2 SYDVKM. The CDR3 consists of 15 residues. Trimming cost V 3 bases and J 1 base; bases outside gene matches: 5. The CDR3 reads CASSFPTGWNTEAFF. CDR3 DNA: TGTGCCAGCAGTTTCCCGACAGGGTGGAACACTGAAGCTTTCTTT.

This clone came up once. This chain joins TRBV9 and TRBJ1-2; 7 bases are shared with TRBD1. This CDR3 has 15 amino acids. Per the germline V gene, CDR1 is SGDLS and CDR2 is YYNGEE. V lost 0 bases to trimming and J lost 0 bases; unmatched junction nucleotides: 2. The CDR3 DNA reads TGTGCCAGCAGCGTAGGAGACAGGGCTAACTATGGCTACACCTTC. Its protein is CASSVGDRANYGYTF.

The chain has TRBV7-7 and TRBJ2-5; the D gene is possibly TRBD1 (6 bases). The CDR3 totals 16 residues. CDR1 is SSHAT and CDR2 is FNYEAQ in the germline V gene (reference sequence). The germline V and J ends were trimmed by 5 bases and 1 base, with 17 bases remaining between them. The CDR3 DNA reads as TGTGCCAGCAGCCCAGGGACACCGCCACCCCAAGAGACCCAGTACTTC. Translation gives CASSPGTPPPQETQYF.

This chain links TRBV7-9 with TRBJ2-7; 9 bases are a match to TRBD2. The CDR3 totals 15 residues. CDR1 and CDR2 from the germline V gene are SEHNR and FQNEAQ (reference sequence). V lost 1 base and J lost 4; bases outside the gene matches: 5. CDR3 DNA sequence: TGTGCCAGCAGCTTAGTTCTAGCGGGGCTGTACGAGCAGTACTTC. This sequence encodes CASSLVLAGLYEQYF.

The genes are TRBV9 and TRBJ2-5; TRBD2 matches 7 bases. Trimming removed 0 bases from V and 1 base from J; junction bases left unmatched: 9. Germline V CDR1 and CDR2: SGDLS, YYNGEE. The CDR3 consists of 17 residues. The CDR3 loop is CASSVEGRVGGQETQYF. The CDR3 region has the DNA TGTGCCAGCAGCGTAGAGGGGAGGGTCGGGGGCCAAGAGACCCAGTACTTC.

V gene TRBV3-1 (or the pseudogene TRBV3-2) combines with J gene TRBJ1-2, with a possible D match to TRBD1 (6 bases). Per germline, CDR1 LGHDT and CDR2 YNNKEL (reference sequence). The CDR3 is 13 residues long. Trimming shortened V by 1 base and J by 3 bases, and 6 bases separated the two germline ends. This CDR3 reads CASSQGQDYGYTF. In nucleotides, the CDR3 is TGTGCCAGCAGCCAAGGACAGGACTATGGCTACACCTTC.

This clone was seen only once. The rearrangement joins TRBV6-1 to TRBJ1-1; 7 nucleotides align to TRBD1. This CDR3 contains 14 residues. V lost 2 bases and J lost 4; bases outside the gene matches: 4. Germline CDR1 and CDR2: MNHNS and SASEGT. CDR3 residues: CASSEPGQSTEAFF. The CDR3 DNA reads as TGTGCCAGCAGTGAACCGGGACAGTCCACTGAAGCTTTCTTT.